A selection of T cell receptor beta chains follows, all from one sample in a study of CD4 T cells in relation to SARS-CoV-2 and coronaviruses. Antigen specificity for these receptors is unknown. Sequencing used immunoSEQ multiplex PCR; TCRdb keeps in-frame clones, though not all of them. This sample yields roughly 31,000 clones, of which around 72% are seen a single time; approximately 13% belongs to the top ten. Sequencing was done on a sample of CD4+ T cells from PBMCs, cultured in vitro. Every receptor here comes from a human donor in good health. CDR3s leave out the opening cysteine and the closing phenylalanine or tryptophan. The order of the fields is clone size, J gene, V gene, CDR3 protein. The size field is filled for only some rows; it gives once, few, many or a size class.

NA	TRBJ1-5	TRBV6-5	ASRPGQGANQPQH
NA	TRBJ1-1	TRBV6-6	ASSGNTEAF
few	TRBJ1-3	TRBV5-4	ASSLVPASGNTIY
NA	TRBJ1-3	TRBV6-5	ASSYSAVPPHTIY
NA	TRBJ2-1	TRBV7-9	ASSLVSSGEEF
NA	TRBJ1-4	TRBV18	ASSPPGSEKLF
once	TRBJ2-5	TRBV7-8	ASSVLAGVRETQY
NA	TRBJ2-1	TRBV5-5	ASSLTSGRSVYNEQF
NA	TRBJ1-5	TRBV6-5	ASSATGRQPQH
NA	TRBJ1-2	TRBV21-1	ASSGVGTFYGYT
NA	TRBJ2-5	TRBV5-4	ASSFGREETQY
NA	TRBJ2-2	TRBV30	AWSVGLTSDTGELF
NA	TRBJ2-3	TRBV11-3	ASSLGAGVDTQY
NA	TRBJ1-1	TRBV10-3	AISEKDSNTEAF
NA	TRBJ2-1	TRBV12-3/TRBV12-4	ASSSYNEQF
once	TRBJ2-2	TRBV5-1	ASSTDRGNTGELF
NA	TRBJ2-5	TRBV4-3	ASSQDPARGGTQY
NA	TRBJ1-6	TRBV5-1	ASRRDRGTSPLH
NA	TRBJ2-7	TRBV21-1	ASSKSWLAPTYEQY
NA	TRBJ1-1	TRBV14	ASSQDPGGFNTEAF
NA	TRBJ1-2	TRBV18	ASSQAVGQGNGYT
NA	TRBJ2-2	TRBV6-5	ASSWTVANTGELF